The entry that follows covers one T cell receptor beta chain sequence. This clone was seen more than once but under ten times. The antigen this receptor binds is unknown. Base qualities are not provided; no much larger clone lies one nucleotide away. This entry comes from a study of beta chain features in type 1 diabetes (dated by TCRdb to 2016 to 2019). Looking at the study overall: Mean age, gender distribution, total cell number and subset yield did not differ between patients and healthy donors. A total of about 110,000,000 sorted cells were examined across all samples, and a strong correlation was observed between cell number per subset and RNA yield. In the study, recently diagnosed type 1 diabetes patients and matched healthy donors were compared on the TCRB repertoires of their sorted circulating CD4+ T cell subsets. Regulatory and stem cell-like memory subsets were isolated from only 8 patients and roughly eight healthy donors, whereas naive and central memory subsets came from all 30 or so donors.

Results the study describes overall, beyond this receptor: A moderate but significant shortening of TCRB CDR3 length was observed in type 1 diabetes patients in all four CD4+ subsets. Shorter templates might have been favored by PCR, but patient and control samples were amplified and corrected together, so both groups would have been affected equally by any skew. Because cDNA was sequenced instead of genomic DNA, activated cells with high expression could be over-represented, although the groups did not differ in activation or CD3 levels. Patients with type 1 diabetes made fewer insertions and deleted more nucleotides at VDJ recombination sites, implying thymic rearrangement abnormalities. Only small numbers of individuals were included in the HLA sub-analyses, which left unresolved whether HLA type had any influence on TCRB rearrangement. Naive, central memory and regulatory TCRB repertoires appeared to be more similar among patients than among healthy donors.

Looking up the germline V gene (reference sequence) yields CDR1 LNHDA and CDR2 SQIVND. Measured from the cysteine to the phenylalanine, the CDR3 is 15 residues long. Only CDR3 DNA is held: 45 bases, read in frame from base 1. V is trimmed back by 3 bases and J by 0 bases, and the junction contains 1 base that no gene match accounts for. From each donor, a single peripheral blood sample of approximately 110 mL on average was drawn into heparinised tubes. Naive, central memory, regulatory and stem cell-like memory CD4+ T cells were sorted on a BD FACSAria II using a panel including CD45RO, CCR7, CD25, CD127, CD95 and CD27. A purity above 95% was achieved for all sorted populations. PBMCs were isolated immediately by Lymphoprep density gradient centrifugation and stained directly without culture. Samples were stained and sorted in pairs, with one healthy donor and one patient per experiment, so that batch effects were minimized.

The entire amount of isolated RNA was reverse transcribed using the High Capacity cDNA Reverse Transcription Kit, so the sequenced TCRB transcripts were expressed ones. Naive, central memory and regulatory T cell samples underwent deep immunoSEQ sequencing, averaging roughly 3.3 million total reads per sample. Sorted cells were lysed in RLT buffer, and RNA was extracted using DNase-treated RNeasy Micro or Mini kits according to cell number. Each cell subset was processed separately to prevent cross-contamination, with patient and healthy donor samples processed together. The immunoSEQ multiplex PCR was used to amplify TCRB sequences from cDNA, generating 87-bp fragments that spanned the CDR3 region. Sequencing of the amplicons was done on the Illumina HiSeq platform. From the authors' description of their analysis: PCR bias was corrected computationally using synthetic template baselines, and reads within Hamming distance 2 were collapsed, with unmergeable singletons discarded. Reads were aligned against IMGT to assign V, D and J genes, CDR3 length and insertions or deletions at six rearrangement sites. Within each subset, clonotype counts were normalized to sorted cell number, and only after that were true diversity and Gini coefficients computed with the tcR R package. The overlap coefficient, calculated on TCRB nucleotide sequences, was used to measure repertoire sharing. Out-of-frame TCRB sequences from naive cells were analyzed as a proxy for the pre-selection repertoire. In its TCRdb copy, this immuneACCESS table keeps in-frame sequences only and misses some clones. Where compared with another copy, unresolved V genes explain less than half of these, and the others have no known cause. The D gene and trimming were derived from the DNA, and the V and J assignments and clone size from that table. The sample table shows about 450,000 clones, and roughly 11% are seen once. The ten biggest clones cover less than 0.06% of the sample.

Sequencing was carried out using naive CD4+ T cells from blood. This sample's cell subset or site label indicates: true naive CD4+ T cells. The clonotype comes from a woman aged 18-29 years in good health. The chain is encoded by TRBV19 joined to TRBJ2-7; 11 of the junction bases match TRBD2. The CDR3 amino acid sequence is: CASSITSGSSYEQYF. The DNA reads as follows: TGTGCCAGTAGTATCACTAGCGGGAGCTCCTACGAGCAGTACTTC.